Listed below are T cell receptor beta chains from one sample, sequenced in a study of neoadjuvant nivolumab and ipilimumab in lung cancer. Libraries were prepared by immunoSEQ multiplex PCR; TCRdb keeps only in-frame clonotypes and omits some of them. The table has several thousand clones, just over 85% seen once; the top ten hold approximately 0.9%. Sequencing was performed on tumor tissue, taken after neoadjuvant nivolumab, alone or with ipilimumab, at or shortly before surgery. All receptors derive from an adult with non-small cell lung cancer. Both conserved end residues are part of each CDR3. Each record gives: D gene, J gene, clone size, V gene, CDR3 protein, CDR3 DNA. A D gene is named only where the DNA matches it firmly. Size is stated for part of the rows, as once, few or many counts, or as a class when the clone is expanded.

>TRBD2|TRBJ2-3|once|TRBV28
CATRRREGTDTQYF
TGTGCCACCAGAAGGCGGGAGGGGACAGATACGCAGTATTTT
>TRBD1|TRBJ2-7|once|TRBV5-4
CASSWGQGPYEQYF
TGTGCCAGCAGCTGGGGACAGGGGCCCTACGAGCAGTACTTC
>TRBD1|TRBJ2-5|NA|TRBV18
CASSPPGPGGTQYF
TGTGCCAGCTCACCACCGGGCCCAGGGGGCACCCAGTACTTC
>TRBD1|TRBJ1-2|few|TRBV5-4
CASSLGDRDYGYTF
TGTGCCAGCAGCTTGGGGGACAGGGACTATGGCTACACCTTC
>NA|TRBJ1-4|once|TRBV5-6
CASSSSGVLEKLFF
TGTGCCAGCAGTTCCAGTGGGGTGTTGGAAAAACTGTTTTTT
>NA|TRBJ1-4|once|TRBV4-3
CASSQDGPGTSEKLFF
TGCGCCAGCAGCCAAGATGGCCCCGGGACTTCCGAAAAACTGTTTTTT
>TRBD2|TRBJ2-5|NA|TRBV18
CASSPIAGAGETQYF
TGTGCCAGCTCACCGATAGCGGGAGCTGGGGAGACCCAGTACTTC
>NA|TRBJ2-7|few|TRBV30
CAWSAGRSSREQYF
TGTGCCTGGAGTGCGGGGCGCTCAAGTCGCGAGCAGTACTTC
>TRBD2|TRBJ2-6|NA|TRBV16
CASSQAGAGANVLTF
TGTGCCAGCAGCCAAGCGGGAGCTGGGGCCAACGTCCTGACTTTC
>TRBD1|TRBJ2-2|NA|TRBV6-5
CASSFTGGHTGELFF
TGTGCCAGCAGCTTTACAGGGGGGCACACCGGGGAGCTGTTTTTT
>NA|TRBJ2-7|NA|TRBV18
CASSPPFPYEQYF
TGTGCCAGCTCACCACCTTTTCCCTACGAGCAGTACTTC
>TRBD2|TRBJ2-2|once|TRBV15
CATSNYTSGRASGELFF
TGTGCCACCAGCAACTACACTAGCGGGAGGGCCTCCGGGGAGCTGTTTTTT
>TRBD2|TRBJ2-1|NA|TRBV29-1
CSDAGTRGYNEQFF
TGCAGCGACGCCGGGACTAGAGGCTACAATGAGCAGTTCTTC
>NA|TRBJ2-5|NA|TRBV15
CATSRGAEETQYF
TGTGCCACCAGCAGAGGGGCGGAGGAGACCCAGTACTTC
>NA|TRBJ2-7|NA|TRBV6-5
CASKLLKRSSYEQYF
TGTGCCAGCAAACTATTGAAGCGGAGCTCCTACGAGCAGTACTTC
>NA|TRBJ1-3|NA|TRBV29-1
CSVVGSSGNTIYF
TGCAGCGTTGTGGGGAGCTCTGGAAACACCATATATTTT
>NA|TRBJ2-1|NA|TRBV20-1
CSAVSGNEQFF
TGCAGTGCGGTAAGCGGGAATGAGCAGTTCTTC
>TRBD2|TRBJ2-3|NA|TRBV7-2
CASSRTSGRAADTQYF
TGTGCCAGCAGCAGGACTAGCGGGAGGGCCGCGGATACGCAGTATTTT
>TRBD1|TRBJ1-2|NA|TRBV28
CASSSQGRQGADGYTF
TGTGCCAGCAGTTCCCAGGGACGACAGGGGGCCGATGGCTACACCTTC
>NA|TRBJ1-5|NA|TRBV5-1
CASSLGVGGNQPQHF
TGCGCCAGCAGCTTGGGGGTCGGTGGCAATCAGCCCCAGCATTTT
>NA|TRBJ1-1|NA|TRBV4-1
CASSPLERGLNTEAFF
TGCGCCAGCAGCCCGCTAGAGCGGGGCTTGAACACTGAAGCTTTCTTT
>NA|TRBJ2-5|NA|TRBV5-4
CASSLAEGKGRETQYF
TGTGCCAGCAGCTTGGCCGAGGGGAAAGGGCGAGAGACCCAGTACTTC
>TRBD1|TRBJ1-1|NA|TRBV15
CATSNSARGRRSGEAFF
TGTGCCACCAGCAATTCTGCGAGGGGGCGAAGAAGCGGTGAAGCTTTCTTT
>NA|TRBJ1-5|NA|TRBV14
CASSQSPMQPQHF
TGTGCCAGCAGCCAGAGTCCTATGCAGCCCCAGCATTTT
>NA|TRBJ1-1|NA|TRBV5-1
CASKMGQNTEAFF
TGCGCCAGTAAAATGGGCCAGAACACTGAAGCTTTCTTT
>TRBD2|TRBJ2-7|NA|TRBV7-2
CASTTWGSGYEQYF
TGTGCCAGCACCACCTGGGGTAGCGGGTACGAGCAGTACTTC
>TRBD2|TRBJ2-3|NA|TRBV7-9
CASSPSSQREMLLTDTQYF
TGTGCCAGCAGCCCCTCTAGTCAGCGGGAGATGCTCCTCACAGATACGCAGTATTTT
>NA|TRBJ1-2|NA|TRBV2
CASSEGINYGYTF
TGTGCCAGCAGTGAAGGGATTAACTATGGCTACACCTTC
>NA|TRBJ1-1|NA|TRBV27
CASSLLSGLRAFF
TGTGCCAGCAGTTTACTTTCAGGACTGCGGGCTTTCTTT
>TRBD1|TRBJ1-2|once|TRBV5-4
CASSATGRSRGYTF
TGTGCCAGCTCCGCGACAGGGCGTTCGCGTGGCTACACCTTC
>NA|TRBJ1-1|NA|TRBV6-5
CASSFVGGTEAFF
TGTGCCAGCAGTTTTGTGGGTGGCACTGAAGCTTTCTTT
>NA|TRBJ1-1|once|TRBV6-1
CASLALQAFF
TGTGCCAGCCTGGCCTTACAAGCTTTCTTT
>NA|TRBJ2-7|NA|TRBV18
CASSPTLGAEQYF
TGTGCCAGCTCTCCAACTTTGGGAGCCGAGCAGTACTTC
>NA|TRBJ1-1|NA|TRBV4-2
CASSPLDSLNTEAFF
TGTGCCAGCAGCCCCCTTGACAGTCTGAACACTGAAGCTTTCTTT
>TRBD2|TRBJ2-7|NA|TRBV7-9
CASSRLAGVHEQYF
TGTGCCAGCAGCCGACTAGCGGGAGTACACGAGCAGTACTTC
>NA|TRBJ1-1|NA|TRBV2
CASSPWGGNTEAFF
TGTGCCAGCAGCCCTTGGGGCGGGAACACTGAAGCTTTCTTT
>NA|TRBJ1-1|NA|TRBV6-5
CASSLVGHTEAFF
TGTGCCAGCAGCCTTGTGGGGCACACTGAAGCTTTCTTT
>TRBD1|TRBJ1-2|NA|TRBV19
CASTWTGGSVGYTF
TGTGCCAGTACCTGGACAGGGGGCTCCGTTGGCTACACCTTC
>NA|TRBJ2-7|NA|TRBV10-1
CASAGTTYEQYF
TGCGCCAGCGCCGGGACAACCTACGAGCAGTACTTC